The source of this T cell receptor (beta chain) is a study of T cell changes during pregnancy in multiple sclerosis. The CDR3 sequence is 15 residues long. V dropped 0 bases and J dropped 1; count of bases not matched to a gene: 1. The germline V gene encodes CDR1 SGHDN and CDR2 FVKESK. Profiling relied on immunoSEQ multiplex PCR, and the TCRdb table lists in-frame clones only, not all of them. This sample has 75,000 to 90,000 clones, with around 94% found just once. The TCR originated in a female donor with multiple sclerosis, enrolled in a pregnancy study. V gene TRBV14 combines with J gene TRBJ2-5; 8 bases line up with TRBD2. This sample comprised CD4+ T cells from peripheral blood mononuclear cells, obtained before pregnancy. Here the CDR3 reads CASSQELAVQETQYF. CDR3 coding DNA: TGTGCCAGCAGCCAAGAACTAGCGGTCCAAGAGACCCAGTACTTC.